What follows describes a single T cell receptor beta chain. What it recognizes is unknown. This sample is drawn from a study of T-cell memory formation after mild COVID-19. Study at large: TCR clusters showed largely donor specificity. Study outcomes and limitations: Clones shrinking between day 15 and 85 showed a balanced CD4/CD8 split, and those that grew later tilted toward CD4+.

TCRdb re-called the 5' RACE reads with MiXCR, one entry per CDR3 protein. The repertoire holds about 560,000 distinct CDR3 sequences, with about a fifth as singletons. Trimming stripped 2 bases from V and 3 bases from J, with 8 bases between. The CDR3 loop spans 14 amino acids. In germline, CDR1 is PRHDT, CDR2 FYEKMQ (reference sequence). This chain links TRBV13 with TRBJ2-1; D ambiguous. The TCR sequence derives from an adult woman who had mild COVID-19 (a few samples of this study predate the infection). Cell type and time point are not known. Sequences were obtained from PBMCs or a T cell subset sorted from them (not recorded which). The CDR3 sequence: CASSLTRFYNEQFF. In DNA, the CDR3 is TGTGCCAGCAGCTTAACCCGGTTCTACAATGAGCAGTTCTTC.